The 20 T cell receptor beta chains below come from one sample, sequenced in a study of T cells after yellow fever vaccination (dated by TCRdb to about 2019). The library was prepared using 5' RACE. Instrument on record: Illumina HiSeq 2500. Using fastp trimming at Q25 and MiXCR clonotype assembly, TCRdb reanalyzed the public sequencing data and kept in-frame beta chains. A single entry per CDR3 protein holds the most common genes and DNA from its merged rows. In all, the sample holds a few hundred thousand distinct CDR3 sequences, and around 17% of those were seen once. The ten largest clones capture 17% of the sample. This specimen's treatment or condition label, interpreted: live attenuated yellow fever vaccine strain. This specimen was PBMCs, taken 5 days after the first yellow fever vaccination. The source of these receptors is a man younger than 35 who received the YFV17D yellow fever vaccine.

The gene calls are TRBV5-1 and TRBJ2-6; no clear D gene. The germline gives CDR1 SGHRS, CDR2 YFSETQ. The CDR3 contains 16 residues. V gave up 2 bases and J gave up 0 bases, with 9 bases separating them. The CDR3 bases are TGCGCCAGCAGCTTAATTTTACTCTCTGGGGCCAACGTCCTGACTTTC. The encoded protein is CASSLILLSGANVLTF.

This clonotype came up a few times. Germline is not matched at one junction end, which may reflect a read error. The CDR3 is CATSEGAAKTTNEKLFF. In DNA form, the CDR3 reads TGCGCCACCAGCGAGGGGGCGGCCAAAACAACTAATGAAAAACTGTTTTTT. This chain joins TRBV4-2 and TRBJ1-4; 7 positions agree with TRBD1. CDR1 LGHNA and CDR2 YNFKEQ come from the germline V gene. This CDR3 contains 17 residues.

This clonotype has a count of ten or more. V is TRBV4-3 and J is TRBJ2-7; D assignment may be TRBD1 or TRBD2 (5 bases each). The V gene lost 0 bases and the J gene lost 4 bases, with 19 bases spanning the gap. The CDR3 loop spans 17 amino acids. CDR1 and CDR2 (germline): LGHNA, YSLEER. For the CDR3, the DNA is TGCGCCAGCAGCCAAGATCGGAGTGGGGGATCGGGGTACGAGCAGTACTTC. Amino acids: CASSQDRSGGSGYEQYF.

This clonotype was seen a handful of times. J is TRBJ2-3 and V is TRBV20-1; 11 bases are shared with TRBD2. The J segment lost 4 bases and the V segment lost 6 bases, leaving 6 bases of the junction unmatched. CDR3 size: 14 residues. Germline-derived CDR1 and CDR2 are DFQATT and SNEGSKA (reference sequence). The CDR3 coding sequence is TGCAGTGCGTATAGCGGGGGGGGACCAGATACGCAGTATTTT. Encoded protein: CSAYSGGGPDTQYF.

The genes are TRBV5-4 and TRBJ2-5, with TRBD2 identical over 13 bases. CDR3 size: 16 residues. CDR1 and CDR2 (germline): SGHNT, YYREEE (reference sequence). The V segment lost 1 base and the J segment 5 bases; nucleotides outside the gene matches: 5. The CDR3 sequence is CASSLTSGGARETQYF. The CDR3 DNA reads TGTGCCAGCAGCTTGACTAGCGGGGGGGCCCGCGAGACCCAGTACTTC.

This clonotype appeared many times. The chain carries TRBV5-1 and TRBJ2-5, with D possibly matching TRBD1 (6 bases). CDR3 length equals 14 residues. V gave up 1 base and J gave up 5 bases, with 12 bases separating them. From germline, CDR1 is SGHRS and CDR2 YFSETQ. In DNA form, the CDR3 reads TGCGCCAGCAGCTTGTTGGGGGCCGGGGAGACCCAGTACTTC. Its translation is CASSLLGAGETQYF.

This clonotype showed up just a few times. J is TRBJ1-5 and V is TRBV4-2; D unresolved. The CDR3 loop spans 11 amino acids. Trimming stripped 10 bases from V and 3 bases from J, with 7 bases between. Germline V gene sequence: CDR1 LGHNA, CDR2 YNFKEQ. This chain's CDR3 is CATGPNQPQHF. CDR3 DNA: TGTGCCACCGGCCCCAATCAGCCCCAGCATTTT.

The chain carries TRBV4-1 and TRBJ1-4; D is unresolved. This CDR3 has 16 amino acids. CDR1 is MGHRA, CDR2 YSYEKL, per germline. The V end lost 2 bases, the J end lost 5 bases, and 15 bases lay between the germline ends. The CDR3 DNA is TGCGCCAGCAGCCAACCCCTCCGGGGTAAAAATGAAAAACTGTTTTTT. Translating it yields CASSQPLRGKNEKLFF.

This clonotype was counted only a few times. The rearrangement links TRBV27 to TRBJ1-1; perhaps TRBD1 as D (5 bases). Germline values: CDR1 MNHEY, CDR2 SMNVEV (reference sequence). This CDR3 comprises 14 residues. V lost 2 bases to trimming and J lost 9 bases, with 16 bases between them. The CDR3: CASSLSSTGGKAFF. CDR3 bases: TGTGCCAGCAGTTTAAGTAGCACAGGAGGAAAAGCTTTCTTT.

The table lists this clonotype with a few counts. This rearrangement joins TRBV4-2 to TRBJ2-3; 9 nucleotides align to TRBD2. Trimming removed 5 bases from V and 6 bases from J; junction bases left unmatched: 9. From germline, CDR1 is LGHNA and CDR2 YNFKEQ. The CDR3 totals 15 residues. The CDR3 sequence is CASSRASGVRDTQYF. The CDR3, as DNA: TGTGCCAGCAGCAGGGCTAGCGGGGTCCGGGATACGCAGTATTTT.

This clonotype has a count of ten or more. V and J are TRBV5-6 and TRBJ1-2, with TRBD1 identical over 7 bases. CDR3 length: 16 amino acids. V shed 3 bases and J 8 bases; nucleotides not matched to a gene: 16. CDR1 is SGHDT, CDR2 YYEEEE, per germline. This chain's CDR3 is CASSSVWPEGAGGYTF. As DNA, the CDR3 is TGTGCCAGCAGCTCGGTATGGCCGGAGGGGGCAGGCGGCTACACCTTC.

The CDR3 coding sequence is TGTGCCAGCAGCCCCGTTCCCGGAACTGAAGCTTTCTTT. This sequence encodes CASSPVPGTEAFF. V and J are TRBV7-2 and TRBJ1-1; D is uncertain. V gave up 5 bases and J gave up 5 bases, with 12 bases separating them. Per the germline V gene, CDR1 is SGHTA and CDR2 is FQGNSA. The CDR3 contains 13 residues.

This sequence joins TRBV7-9 and TRBJ1-4; weak D call: TRBD1 (5 bases). V was shortened by 5 bases and J by 12 bases, with 13 bases between the two germline ends. The CDR3 is 12 residues long. In germline, CDR1 is SEHNR, CDR2 FQNEAQ (reference sequence). The CDR3 here is CASSKAWDQLFF. In DNA, the CDR3 is TGTGCCAGCAGCAAGGCTTGGGACCAACTGTTTTTT.

This clonotype was observed a few times. The chain combines TRBV9 with TRBJ2-3, with 12 bases that match TRBD2. Per germline, CDR1 SGDLS and CDR2 YYNGEE. V shed 7 bases, J shed 5 bases, and the junction held 8 bases outside the gene matches. There are 15 residues in the CDR3. This CDR3 is CASQLAGGFGDTQYF. DNA for the CDR3: TGTGCCAGCCAACTAGCGGGGGGTTTTGGAGATACGCAGTATTTT.

The CDR3 DNA sequence: TGTGCCAGCAGCTTAGAGTCAGGAGGGACCCAGTACTTC. Its translation is CASSLESGGTQYF. The chain joins TRBV11-3 to TRBJ2-5; a weak D match, TRBD2 (5 bases). Trimming removed 0 bases from V and 7 bases from J, with 9 bases in between. Germline V lookup: CDR1 SGHNT, CDR2 YENEEA. The CDR3 loop spans 13 amino acids.

CDR3 DNA sequence: TGTGCCAGCAGCAGAGGGGCTGCCTCCTACGAGCAGTACTTC. Amino acid sequence: CASSRGAASYEQYF. The gene calls are TRBV7-9 and TRBJ2-7; D could derive from TRBD1 or TRBD2 (5 bases each). The length of the CDR3 is 14 residues. Between the trimmed V and J ends, which lost 5 bases and 0 bases, there was a span of 11 bases. In germline, CDR1 is SEHNR, CDR2 FQNEAQ (reference sequence).

The chain carries TRBV20-1 and TRBJ2-1; 7 bases align to TRBD2. The CDR3 has 15 amino acids. Germline assignment: CDR1 DFQATT and CDR2 SNEGSKA (reference sequence). V lost 5 bases to trimming and J lost 0 bases; unmatched junction nucleotides: 7. DNA of the CDR3: TGCAGTGCTTTCGGGGGGACGAGCTCCTACAATGAGCAGTTCTTC. It is translated as CSAFGGTSSYNEQFF.

V and J are TRBV27 and TRBJ1-2; 8 bases fit TRBD1. The CDR3 totals 15 residues. Germline V gene sequence: CDR1 MNHEY, CDR2 SMNVEV (reference sequence). J gave up 3 bases and V 3 bases, and 6 bases lay outside the gene matches. CDR3 protein: CASSFAGTGDYGYTF. Written as DNA, the CDR3 is TGTGCCAGCAGTTTTGCCGGGACAGGAGACTATGGCTACACCTTC.

In nucleotides, the CDR3 is TGCAGCGTCGGACGGGGACAGGGGGCGGGAGAGACCCAGTACTTC. Its protein is CSVGRGQGAGETQYF. The chain recombines TRBV29-1 with TRBJ2-5; 12 nucleotides match TRBD1. Germline V gene sequence: CDR1 SQVTM, CDR2 ANQGSEA. This CDR3 comprises 15 residues. After removal of 6 bases from V and 4 bases from J, the junction contained 9 bases not matched to a gene.

This clonotype was detected a few times. V usage is TRBV7-9 and J usage is TRBJ2-1; D tentatively fits TRBD1 or TRBD2 (5 bases each). Germline V lookup: CDR1 SEHNR, CDR2 FQNEAQ (reference sequence). Trimming took 5 bases from V and 4 from J, leaving 12 bases between them. This CDR3 is 14 amino acids long. The DNA for the CDR3 is TGTGCCAGCAGCCTGGGGGTGTCATACAATGAGCAGTTCTTC. This encodes CASSLGVSYNEQFF.